This T cell receptor (beta chain) originates from a study of cytomegalovirus exposure and HLA in healthy donors listed by TCRdb under 2017. Notes on the research overall: An earlier analysis of approximately 640 of the donors reported 250 to 300 Gb of sequence data and roughly 110 million unique TCR beta sequences from about 179 million T cells. An early release covering just under 650 HLA-typed donors comprised 300 to 350 gigabases of sequencing data and roughly 85 million unique TCR sequences. Of the roughly 420 genotyped donors, less than 85% were placed in the genetic ancestry cluster associated with self-reported Caucasian donors. The study aimed to test whether signatures of past pathogen exposure could be identified by cataloging public T cell receptors. The study used immunosequencing to profile the T cell repertoires of several hundred subjects and linked those repertoires to cytomegalovirus serostatus. Along with the roughly 700-subject first cohort, a separate validation cohort of over a hundred different subjects was used. High-throughput TCR immunosequencing, statistical association of individual TCRs with disease status, and machine learning were combined to predict cytomegalovirus infection status. A later analysis re-analyzed previously published TCR beta repertoires from several hundred donors and added high-resolution HLA genotyping to study TCR occurrence patterns. The later analysis used no new phenotypic data to find candidate immune exposures, relying instead on TCR beta sequences and their occurrence across donors. To decide whether each TCR beta V gene segment behaved as functional or pseudogenic, an earlier analysis of several hundred of the donors relied on high-throughput TCR beta sequencing. Alongside the repertoire data, information on donor age, sex, ethnicity and CMV serostatus was compiled. A later genetic analysis used genome-wide SNP genotypes for about 60% of the roughly 700 donors, treating that subset as a discovery cohort. Every discovery cohort repertoire had been produced on one sequencing platform. Both class I and class II loci were covered by HLA typing, at four-digit resolution. The number of typed donors differed by locus: about 620-630 for A, B, C, DRB1 and DQB1; about 520 for DQA1; around 610 for DPA1; and roughly 490 for DPB1. A handful of DR-DQ haplotypes were handled as single units for association and clustering because linkage in the cohort was strong. Among 398 genotyped donors of the cohort, an average of around 240,000 unique TCR beta nucleotide sequences were sequenced per donor, 15% to 20% of them non-productive. Overall results and qualifications from the work: Roughly 17 rarely observed V segments, including chromosome 9 orphons, were excluded from the earlier analysis of a few hundred of the donors because counts were too low. An association between a missense DCLRE1C variant and V-gene and J-gene trimming of TCR beta chains was found in a later genetic analysis and replicated in an independent cohort. A later analysis found that TCR association rates varied across HLA loci, with DRB1 alleles showing the most associated TCRs and HLA-C alleles the fewest. CMV serostatus was the only immune exposure information available for the cohort. An earlier analysis of 587 of the donors showed that most TCR beta V segments appeared in productive rearrangements either about 87% or about 30% of the time, which broadly matched IMGT annotations. The sequencing pipeline was judged likely to have produced a cluster of highly shared sequence variants as a technical artifact. Linkage disequilibrium might explain the correlated functional status among segregating V segments, but an unknown experimental factor could not be excluded. A later analysis associated some 17,000 TCR beta sequences with specific HLA alleles at a false discovery rate of 0.05. Only TCR beta chains were sequenced in this cohort, and the absence of alpha or paired-chain data limited detectable features. According to a later analysis, most CMV-associated TCR beta chains appeared to be HLA-restricted, and the HLA associations seemed to be driven largely by CMV exposure. A later genetic analysis reported fewer N-insertions in productive TCRs among donors in an Asian-associated ancestry cluster than the approximately 700-donor mean. Because HLA typing was unavailable for some donors at each locus, only the typed subset was used in association tests. Because the 87-base-pair reads could not distinguish some IMGT-functional V segments, including TRBV6-2 and TRBV6-3, those segments were excluded. Presence/absence analyses assumed roughly uniform sequencing depth across donors, an assumption that may not hold. Strong co-occurrence of HLA alleles, especially DR and DQ, made assigning TCR associations to individual alleles difficult. Several of the top co-occurrence clusters appeared to be linked to parvovirus B19, influenza, CMV and Epstein-Barr virus, according to a later analysis. In vitro tests confirmed that a few of the cytomegalovirus-associated TCR beta chains recognize cytomegalovirus antigens. A total of 150 to 200 TCR beta chains were listed by the study as associated with cytomegalovirus. Most TCR sequences were observed very rarely across donors, whereas some public TCRs were present in many individuals. In a later analysis, HLA-associated TCR beta chains showed more clonal expansion and lower generation probabilities than non-associated chains that were equally common. A further reported finding was that TCR beta sequences accurately predicted the HLA-A and HLA-B alleles for most subjects in the first cohort. The classifier was reported to diagnose cytomegalovirus status with high specificity and sensitivity in both the original and validation cohorts. According to the authors, the approach could potentially be generalized to other disease states and immunological phenotypes.

A word on this clone: Its antigen is still unknown. Base qualities are not at hand, and no much larger clone is one base apart.

The cohort comprised more than 550 healthy bone marrow donors. All cohort members were sampled while nominally healthy, although unrecorded immune exposures were likely present. The donor tested CMV seronegative and was one of the 352 seronegative cohort members. A peripheral blood sample was provided by each donor, and peripheral blood mononuclear cells were used for TCR beta sequencing. The Qiagen DNeasy Blood Extraction Kit was used to extract genomic DNA from the blood cell samples. The protocol used for the library was the immunoSEQ multiplex PCR assay. For the multiplex PCR, a mixture combining 60 forward primers for TCR Vbeta segments and 13 reverse primers for TCR Jbeta segments was used. The CDR3 region of rearranged TCR beta genes was amplified from genomic DNA by a multiplex PCR assay. Amplified TCR beta libraries were sequenced as 87-base-pair reads on the Illumina HiSeq System. As for how the authors treated the data: In a later analysis, roughly 80 million unique TCR beta chains were counted across the 500 to 700 repertoires, and roughly 10 million of these chains were shared by at least two donors. To remove PCR and sequencing errors, raw reads were error-corrected and collapsed into unique sequences using a nearest-neighbor algorithm that merged closely related sequences. CDR3 sequences were aligned to IMGT reference sequences to assign V, D and J gene segments. For a sequence to be retained, a match of at least six nucleotides to both a V gene segment and a J gene segment was required. Rearrangements were classified as productive when the CDR3 lacked stop codons and remained in frame with V and J, and all other rearrangements were classified as non-productive. Following IMGT convention, CDR3 was defined as the stretch from the second conserved V-encoded cysteine up to the conserved J-encoded phenylalanine. In an earlier analysis of around 640 of the donors, sequences lacking an unambiguous match to a single V gene segment were excluded. An earlier analysis of some 500 of the donors classified V segments as functional when productive rearrangements were above 56.7% and as segregating when the standard deviation between donors was above 5%. A statistical classification framework was built to diagnose cytomegalovirus status from the catalog of TCR beta chain sequences. In a later analysis, V and J genes were assigned by comparing TCR nucleotide sequences against IMGT/GENE-DB human TR gene sequences. In a later analysis, CDR3 sequences and most-parsimonious VDJ recombination scenarios were assigned using the TCRdist pipeline. In a later analysis, every TCR beta chain was defined by the combination of its CDR3 amino acid sequence and its V-gene family, and reads without a unique V-gene family were dropped. As a way to deal with suspected cross-contamination and a sequencing artifact, a later analysis dropped hundreds of nucleotide sequences that were highly shared and had low generation probability. For each public chain, a later analysis derived a clonal expansion index from normalized ranks of inferred template counts within each repertoire. Generation probabilities in a later analysis came from a VDJ recombination model fitted to out-of-frame rearrangements, and those results were checked against IGoR. In a later analysis, hypergeometric tests were used to score TCR-TCR, TCR-HLA and TCR-CMV co-occurrence, with a repertoire-size bias correction applied to TCR pairs. To estimate false discovery rates, a later analysis permuted the HLA or CMV assignments 20 times. In a later analysis, co-occurring TCRs were grouped using DBSCAN, with TCRdist sequence similarity added in when clustering inside HLA-allele-positive subsets. Repertoires with fewer than 30,000 or more than 120,000 public chains were left out of co-occurrence clustering, as were about 5 repertoires with anomalous nucleotide sharing. In TCRdb, the immuneACCESS table is reduced to in-frame sequences with V and J assigned. These tables do not hold every clone; where another copy was compared, an unresolved V gene accounts for under half, and the others remain unexplained. The DNA gave D and trimming, while V, J and clone size come from that table. Within this sample are around 200,000 clones, with roughly four fifths of them counted one time only. The ten largest account for about 1.6% of the sample.

The CDR3 numbers 17 residues from cysteine through phenylalanine. Only CDR3 DNA remains: 51 bases, in frame from the first base. V is trimmed back by 4 bases and J by 2 bases, and the junction contains 9 bases that no gene match accounts for. From a lookup of the germline V gene, CDR1 and CDR2 are MDHEN and SYDVKM. The TCR comes from a man in his fifties in good health and CMV-seronegative. The rearranged chain carries TRBV28 and TRBJ2-4; 9 central bases correspond to TRBD1. Sequencing input: PBMCs. The sequence in DNA is TGTGCCAGCAGTTCAACCGGGACAGGGTGGTCCAAAAACATTCAGTACTTC. Protein translation: CASSSTGTGWSKNIQYF. The reference TRBV28 and TRBJ2-4 proteins fill in what lies around the CDR3, so the full variable domain reads DVKVTQSSRYLVKRTGEKVFLECVQDMDHENMFWYRQDPGLGLRLIYFSYDVKMKEKGDIPEGYSVSREKKERFSLILESASTNQTSMYLCASSSTGTGWSKNIQYFGAGTRLSVL.